In its sample, the clone carrying this T cell receptor (beta chain) was seen a few times. This entry comes from a study of blood T cell repertoires in COVID-19. Study-level background: Collection of acute and convalescent COVID-19 samples took place in the United States, Italy and Spain. From T cells, B-cell-depleted T cells, or PBMCs came the material, which was cDNA or gDNA.

V lost 3 bases and J lost 11, with 16 bases in between. Germline V gene lookup returns CDR1 MDHEN and CDR2 SYDVKM. CDR3 size: 13 residues. As handled by the study authors: Cell counts per sample came from amplifying reference gene primers. Produced via immunoSEQ multiplex PCR; TCRdb's table is partial and in-frame only. From that table come the V and J calls and clone size; the DNA was used to work out D and trimming. Among around 450,000 clones listed, roughly 91% were seen once. The genes are TRBV28 and TRBJ1-1; D possibly corresponds to TRBD1 (5 bases). This clonotype was sampled from a woman aged 30 to 39 with acute or convalescent COVID-19. Sequencing input: peripheral blood. The chain's CDR3 is CASSFGGIREAFF. The CDR3 coding sequence is TGTGCCAGCAGTTTCGGGGGGATAAGGGAGGCTTTCTTT.